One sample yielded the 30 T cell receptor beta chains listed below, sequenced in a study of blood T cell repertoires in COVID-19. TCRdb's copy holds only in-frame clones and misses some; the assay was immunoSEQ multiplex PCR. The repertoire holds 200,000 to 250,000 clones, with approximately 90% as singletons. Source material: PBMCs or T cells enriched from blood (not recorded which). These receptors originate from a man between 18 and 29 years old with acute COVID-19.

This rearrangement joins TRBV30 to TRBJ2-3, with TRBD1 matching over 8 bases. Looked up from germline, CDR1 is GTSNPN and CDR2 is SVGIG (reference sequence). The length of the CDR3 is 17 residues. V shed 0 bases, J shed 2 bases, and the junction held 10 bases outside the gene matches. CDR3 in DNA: TGTGCCTGGAGTGTAGGGACAGGCGATATCCACACAGATACGCAGTATTTT. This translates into CAWSVGTGDIHTDTQYF.

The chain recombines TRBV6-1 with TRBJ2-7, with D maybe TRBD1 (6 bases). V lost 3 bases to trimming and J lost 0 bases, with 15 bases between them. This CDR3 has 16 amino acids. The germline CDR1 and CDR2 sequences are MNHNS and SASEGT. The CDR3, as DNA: TGTGCCAGCAGTGATCGTTTCCAGGGGCGCTCCTACGAGCAGTACTTC. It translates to CASSDRFQGRSYEQYF.

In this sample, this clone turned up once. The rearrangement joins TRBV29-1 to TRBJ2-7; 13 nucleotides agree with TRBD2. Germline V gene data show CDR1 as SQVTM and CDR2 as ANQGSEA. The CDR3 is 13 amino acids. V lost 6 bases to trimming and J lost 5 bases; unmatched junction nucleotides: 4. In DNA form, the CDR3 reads TGCAGCGTCGGACTAGCGGGAGACCACGAGCAGTACTTC. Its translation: CSVGLAGDHEQYF.

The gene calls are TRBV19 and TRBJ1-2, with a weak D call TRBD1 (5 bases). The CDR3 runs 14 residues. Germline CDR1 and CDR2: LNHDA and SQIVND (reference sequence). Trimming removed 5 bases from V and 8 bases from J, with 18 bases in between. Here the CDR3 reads CASSVPGISEGYTF. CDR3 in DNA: TGTGCCAGTAGTGTCCCAGGGATATCGGAAGGCTACACCTTC.

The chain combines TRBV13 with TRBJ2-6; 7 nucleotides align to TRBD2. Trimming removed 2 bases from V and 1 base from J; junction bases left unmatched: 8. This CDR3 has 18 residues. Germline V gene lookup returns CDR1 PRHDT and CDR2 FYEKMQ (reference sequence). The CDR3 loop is CASSLIRGGSSGANVLTF. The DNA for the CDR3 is TGTGCCAGCAGCTTAATTCGAGGCGGGAGTTCTGGGGCCAACGTCCTGACTTTC.

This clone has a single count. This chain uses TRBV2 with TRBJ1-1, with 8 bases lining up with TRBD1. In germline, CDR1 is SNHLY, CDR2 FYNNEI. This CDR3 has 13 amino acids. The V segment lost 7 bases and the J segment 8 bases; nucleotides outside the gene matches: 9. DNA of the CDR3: TGTGCCAGCACCCCGGACAGGGATGAAGAAGCTTTCTTT. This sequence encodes CASTPDRDEEAFF.

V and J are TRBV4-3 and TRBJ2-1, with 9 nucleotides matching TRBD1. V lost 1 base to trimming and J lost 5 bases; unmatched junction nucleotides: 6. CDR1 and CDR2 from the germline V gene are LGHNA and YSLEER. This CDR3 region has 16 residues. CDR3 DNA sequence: TGCGCCAGCAGCCAAGCCGGGACAGGGAACCACAATGAGCAGTTCTTC. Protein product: CASSQAGTGNHNEQFF.

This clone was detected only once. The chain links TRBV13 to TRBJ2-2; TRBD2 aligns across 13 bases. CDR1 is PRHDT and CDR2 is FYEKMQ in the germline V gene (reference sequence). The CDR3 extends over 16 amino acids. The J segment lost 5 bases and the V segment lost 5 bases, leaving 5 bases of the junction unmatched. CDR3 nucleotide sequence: TGTGCCAGCAGCGGACTAGCGGGAGTCAATACCGGGGAGCTGTTTTTT. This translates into CASSGLAGVNTGELFF. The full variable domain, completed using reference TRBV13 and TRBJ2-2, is AAGVIQSPRHLIKEKRETATLKCYPIPRHDTVYWYQQGPGQDPQFLISFYEKMQSDKGSIPDRFSAQQFSDYHSELNMSSLELGDSALYFCASSGLAGVNTGELFFGEGSRLTVL.

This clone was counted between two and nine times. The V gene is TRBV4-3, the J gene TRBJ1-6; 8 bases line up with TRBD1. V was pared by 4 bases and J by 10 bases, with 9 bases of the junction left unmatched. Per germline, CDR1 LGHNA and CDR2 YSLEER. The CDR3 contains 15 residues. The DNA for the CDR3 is TGCGCCAGCAGCCGAGGACAGGGCGGACGGTCACCCCTCCACTTT. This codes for CASSRGQGGRSPLHF.

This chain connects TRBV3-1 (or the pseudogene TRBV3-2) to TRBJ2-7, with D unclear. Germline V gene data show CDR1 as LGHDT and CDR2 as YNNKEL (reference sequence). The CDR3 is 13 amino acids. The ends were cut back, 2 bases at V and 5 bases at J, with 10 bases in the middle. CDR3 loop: CASSQLSRDEQYF. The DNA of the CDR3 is TGTGCCAGCAGCCAATTGAGTCGCGACGAGCAGTACTTC.

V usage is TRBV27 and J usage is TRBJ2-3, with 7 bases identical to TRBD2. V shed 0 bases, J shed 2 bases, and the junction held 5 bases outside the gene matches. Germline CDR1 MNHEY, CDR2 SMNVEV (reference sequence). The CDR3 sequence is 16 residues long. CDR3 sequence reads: CASSLSTSIPTDTQYF. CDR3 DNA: TGTGCCAGCAGTTTATCGACTAGCATACCCACAGATACGCAGTATTTT.

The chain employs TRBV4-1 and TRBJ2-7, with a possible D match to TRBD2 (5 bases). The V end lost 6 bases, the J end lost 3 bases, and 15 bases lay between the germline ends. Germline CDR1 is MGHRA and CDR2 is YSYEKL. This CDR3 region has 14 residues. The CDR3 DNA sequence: TGCGCCAGCAGTCCCGGGGAGCGGAACTACGAGCAGTACTTC. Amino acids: CASSPGERNYEQYF.

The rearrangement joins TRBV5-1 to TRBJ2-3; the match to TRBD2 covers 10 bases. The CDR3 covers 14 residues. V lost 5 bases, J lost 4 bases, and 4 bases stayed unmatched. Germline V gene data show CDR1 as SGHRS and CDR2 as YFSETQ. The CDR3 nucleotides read TGCGCCAGCAGGAGCGGGAGGGCCCCAGATACGCAGTATTTT. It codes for CASRSGRAPDTQYF.

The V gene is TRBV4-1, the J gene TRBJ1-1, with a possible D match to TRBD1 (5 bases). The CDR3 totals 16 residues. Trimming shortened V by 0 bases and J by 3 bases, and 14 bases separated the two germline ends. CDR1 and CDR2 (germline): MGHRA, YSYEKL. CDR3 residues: CASSQDGWGGDTEAFF. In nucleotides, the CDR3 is TGCGCCAGCAGCCAAGATGGTTGGGGCGGGGACACTGAAGCTTTCTTT.

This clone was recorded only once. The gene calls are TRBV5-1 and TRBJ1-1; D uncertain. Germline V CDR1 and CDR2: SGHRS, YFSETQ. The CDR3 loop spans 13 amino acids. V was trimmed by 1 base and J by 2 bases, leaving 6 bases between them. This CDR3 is CASSLMGNTEAFF. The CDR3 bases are TGCGCCAGCAGCTTGATGGGCAACACTGAAGCTTTCTTT. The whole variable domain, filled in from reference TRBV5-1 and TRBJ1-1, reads KAGVTQTPRYLIKTRGQQVTLSCSPISGHRSVSWYQQTPGQGLQFLFEYFSETQRNKGNFPGRFSGRQFSNSRSEMNVSTLELGDSALYLCASSLMGNTEAFFGQGTRLTVV.

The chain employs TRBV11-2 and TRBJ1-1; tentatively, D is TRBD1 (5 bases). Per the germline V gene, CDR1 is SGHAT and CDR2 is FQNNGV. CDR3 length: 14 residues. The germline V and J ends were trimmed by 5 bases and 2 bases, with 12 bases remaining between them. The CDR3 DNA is TGTGCCAGCAGCCCGACGACAGTAAACACTGAAGCTTTCTTT. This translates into CASSPTTVNTEAFF.

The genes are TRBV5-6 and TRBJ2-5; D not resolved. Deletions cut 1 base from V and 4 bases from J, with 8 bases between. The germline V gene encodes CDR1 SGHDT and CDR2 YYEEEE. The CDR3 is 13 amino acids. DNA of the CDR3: TGTGCCAGCAGCTTGCGAGAGTCAGAGACCCAGTACTTC. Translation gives CASSLRESETQYF. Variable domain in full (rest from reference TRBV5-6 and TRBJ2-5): DAGVTQSPTHLIKTRGQQVTLRCSPKSGHDTVSWYQQALGQGPQFIFQYYEEEERQRGNFPDRFSGHQFPNYSSELNVNALLLGDSALYLCASSLRESETQYFGPGTRLLVL.

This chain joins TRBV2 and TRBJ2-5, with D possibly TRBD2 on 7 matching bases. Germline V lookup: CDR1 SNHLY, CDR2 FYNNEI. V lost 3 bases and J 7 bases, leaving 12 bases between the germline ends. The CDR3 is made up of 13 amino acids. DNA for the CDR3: TGTGCCAGCAGTGATGGACAGCGGGGGACCCAGTACTTC. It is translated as CASSDGQRGTQYF.

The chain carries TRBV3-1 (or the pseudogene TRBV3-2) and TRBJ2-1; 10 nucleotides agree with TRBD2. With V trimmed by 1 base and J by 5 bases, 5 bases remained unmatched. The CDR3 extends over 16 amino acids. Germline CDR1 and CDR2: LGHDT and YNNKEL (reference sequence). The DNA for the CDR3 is TGTGCCAGCAGCCAAGGTTCAGCGGGAGGGGACAATGAGCAGTTCTTC. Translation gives CASSQGSAGGDNEQFF.

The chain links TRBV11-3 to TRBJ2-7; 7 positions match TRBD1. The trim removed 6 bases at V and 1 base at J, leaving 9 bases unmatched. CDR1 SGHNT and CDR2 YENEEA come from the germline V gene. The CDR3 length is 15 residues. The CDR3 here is CASRGRQGESYEQYF. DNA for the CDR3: TGTGCCAGCAGGGGGAGACAGGGTGAGTCCTACGAGCAGTACTTC.

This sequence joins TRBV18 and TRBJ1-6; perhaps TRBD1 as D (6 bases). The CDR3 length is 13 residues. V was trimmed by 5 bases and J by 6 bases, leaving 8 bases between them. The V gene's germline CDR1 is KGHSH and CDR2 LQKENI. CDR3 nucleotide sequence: TGTGCCAGCTCAGGACAGTCTAATTCACCCCTCCACTTT. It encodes CASSGQSNSPLHF.

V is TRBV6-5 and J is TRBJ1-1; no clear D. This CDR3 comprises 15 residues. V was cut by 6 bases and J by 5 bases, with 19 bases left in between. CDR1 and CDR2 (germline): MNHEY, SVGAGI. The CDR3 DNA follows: TGTGCCAGCAGCCCCCGTTGGGCGGGGAGGACTGAAGCTTTCTTT. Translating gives CASSPRWAGRTEAFF.

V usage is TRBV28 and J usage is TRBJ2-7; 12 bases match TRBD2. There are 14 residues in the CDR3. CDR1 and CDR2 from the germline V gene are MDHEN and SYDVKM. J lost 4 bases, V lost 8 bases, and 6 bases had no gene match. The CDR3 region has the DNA TGTGCCAGCGGAACCCTAGCGGGAGGGTACGAGCAGTACTTC. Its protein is CASGTLAGGYEQYF.

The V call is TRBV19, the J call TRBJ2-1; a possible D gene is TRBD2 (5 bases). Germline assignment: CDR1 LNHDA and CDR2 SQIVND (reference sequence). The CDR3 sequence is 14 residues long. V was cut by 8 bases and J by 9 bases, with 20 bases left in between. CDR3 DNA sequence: TGTGCCAGTGCCCAAACCACCGGCGGGCTTGAGCAGTTCTTC. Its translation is CASAQTTGGLEQFF. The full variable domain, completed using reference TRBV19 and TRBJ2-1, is DGGITQSPKYLFRKEGQNVTLSCEQNLNHDAMYWYRQDPGQGLRLIYYSQIVNDFQKGDIAEGYSVSREKKESFPLTVTSAQKNPTAFYLCASAQTTGGLEQFFGPGTRLTVL.

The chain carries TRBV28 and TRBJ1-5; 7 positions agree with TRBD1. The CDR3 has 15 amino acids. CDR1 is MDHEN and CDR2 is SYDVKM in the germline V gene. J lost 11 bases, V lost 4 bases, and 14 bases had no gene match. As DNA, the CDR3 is TGTGCCAGCAGTTCGGGACAGCTCACGAACGGAGCCCAGCATTTT. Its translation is CASSSGQLTNGAQHF.

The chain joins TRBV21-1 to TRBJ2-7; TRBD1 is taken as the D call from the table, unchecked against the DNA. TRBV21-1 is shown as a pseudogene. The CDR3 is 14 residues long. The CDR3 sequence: CASSPTGTHYEQYF. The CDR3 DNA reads TGTGCCAGCAGCCCAACCGGGACACATTACGAGCAGTACTTC.

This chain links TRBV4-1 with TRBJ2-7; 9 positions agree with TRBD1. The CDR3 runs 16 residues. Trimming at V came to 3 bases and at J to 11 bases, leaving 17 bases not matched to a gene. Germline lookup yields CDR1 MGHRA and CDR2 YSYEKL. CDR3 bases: TGCGCCAGCAGCCACGTTCCGGACAGGGGAGGTATTCAGGAGTACTTC. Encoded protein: CASSHVPDRGGIQEYF.

The chain's CDR3 is CASSQRQGREAGYTF. Written as DNA, the CDR3 is TGTGCCAGCAGTCAACGACAGGGGCGAGAGGCTGGCTACACCTTC. This chain connects TRBV27 to TRBJ1-2; the match to TRBD1 covers 8 bases. V was pared by 5 bases and J by 7 bases, with 12 bases of the junction left unmatched. The germline V gene has CDR1 MNHEY and CDR2 SMNVEV (reference sequence). The CDR3 sequence is 15 residues long.

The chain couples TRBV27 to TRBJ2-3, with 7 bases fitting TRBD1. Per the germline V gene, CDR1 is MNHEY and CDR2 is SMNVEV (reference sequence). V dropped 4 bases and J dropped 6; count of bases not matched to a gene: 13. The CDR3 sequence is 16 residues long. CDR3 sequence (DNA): TGTGCCAGCAGTTCCACGACAGGGACGGACACGGATACGCAGTATTTT. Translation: CASSSTTGTDTDTQYF.

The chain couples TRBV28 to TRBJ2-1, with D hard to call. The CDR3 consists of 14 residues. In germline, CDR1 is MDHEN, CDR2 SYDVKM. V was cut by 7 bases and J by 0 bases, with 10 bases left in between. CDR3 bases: TGTGCCAGCACCCACTCGAGCTCCTACAATGAGCAGTTCTTC. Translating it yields CASTHSSSYNEQFF.